The entry below describes one TCR beta chain. Its target is unknown. TCRbeta library preparation incorporated unique molecular identifiers. TCRdb re-analysed the PCR reads in MiXCR, keeping a single row per CDR3 protein. The data hold 100,000 or so distinct CDR3 sequences, with around 15% observed a single time. The sample belongs to a study of T-cell reconstitution after alpha-beta-depleted transplantation in children. The study's findings and limits: TCRbeta diversity was high at day 60 in some patients (a result of surviving recipient T cells and thymic progenitors). By about two months after transplant, alpha-beta T cells reportedly arose from several hundred graft clones that had expanded. Diversity and T-cell counts at one year after transplant derived mostly from new T cells.

After removal of 5 bases from V and 5 bases from J, the junction contained 5 bases not matched to a gene. Germline CDR1 and CDR2: MNHNS and SASEGT. There are 13 residues in the CDR3. This chain uses TRBV6-1 with TRBJ2-7; 8 nucleotides line up with TRBD1. The sequencing here drew on PBMCs, mostly from graft donor cells, taken 180 days after TCRalphabeta/CD19-depleted stem cell transplant. This clonotype originated in a male patient between 2 and 10 years old who had a stem cell transplant for acute lymphoblastic leukemia, so the T cells may come from the graft donor. This chain's CDR3 is CASSRTGYDEQYF. The CDR3 nucleotides read TGTGCCAGCAGTCGGACAGGGTACGACGAGCAGTACTTC.